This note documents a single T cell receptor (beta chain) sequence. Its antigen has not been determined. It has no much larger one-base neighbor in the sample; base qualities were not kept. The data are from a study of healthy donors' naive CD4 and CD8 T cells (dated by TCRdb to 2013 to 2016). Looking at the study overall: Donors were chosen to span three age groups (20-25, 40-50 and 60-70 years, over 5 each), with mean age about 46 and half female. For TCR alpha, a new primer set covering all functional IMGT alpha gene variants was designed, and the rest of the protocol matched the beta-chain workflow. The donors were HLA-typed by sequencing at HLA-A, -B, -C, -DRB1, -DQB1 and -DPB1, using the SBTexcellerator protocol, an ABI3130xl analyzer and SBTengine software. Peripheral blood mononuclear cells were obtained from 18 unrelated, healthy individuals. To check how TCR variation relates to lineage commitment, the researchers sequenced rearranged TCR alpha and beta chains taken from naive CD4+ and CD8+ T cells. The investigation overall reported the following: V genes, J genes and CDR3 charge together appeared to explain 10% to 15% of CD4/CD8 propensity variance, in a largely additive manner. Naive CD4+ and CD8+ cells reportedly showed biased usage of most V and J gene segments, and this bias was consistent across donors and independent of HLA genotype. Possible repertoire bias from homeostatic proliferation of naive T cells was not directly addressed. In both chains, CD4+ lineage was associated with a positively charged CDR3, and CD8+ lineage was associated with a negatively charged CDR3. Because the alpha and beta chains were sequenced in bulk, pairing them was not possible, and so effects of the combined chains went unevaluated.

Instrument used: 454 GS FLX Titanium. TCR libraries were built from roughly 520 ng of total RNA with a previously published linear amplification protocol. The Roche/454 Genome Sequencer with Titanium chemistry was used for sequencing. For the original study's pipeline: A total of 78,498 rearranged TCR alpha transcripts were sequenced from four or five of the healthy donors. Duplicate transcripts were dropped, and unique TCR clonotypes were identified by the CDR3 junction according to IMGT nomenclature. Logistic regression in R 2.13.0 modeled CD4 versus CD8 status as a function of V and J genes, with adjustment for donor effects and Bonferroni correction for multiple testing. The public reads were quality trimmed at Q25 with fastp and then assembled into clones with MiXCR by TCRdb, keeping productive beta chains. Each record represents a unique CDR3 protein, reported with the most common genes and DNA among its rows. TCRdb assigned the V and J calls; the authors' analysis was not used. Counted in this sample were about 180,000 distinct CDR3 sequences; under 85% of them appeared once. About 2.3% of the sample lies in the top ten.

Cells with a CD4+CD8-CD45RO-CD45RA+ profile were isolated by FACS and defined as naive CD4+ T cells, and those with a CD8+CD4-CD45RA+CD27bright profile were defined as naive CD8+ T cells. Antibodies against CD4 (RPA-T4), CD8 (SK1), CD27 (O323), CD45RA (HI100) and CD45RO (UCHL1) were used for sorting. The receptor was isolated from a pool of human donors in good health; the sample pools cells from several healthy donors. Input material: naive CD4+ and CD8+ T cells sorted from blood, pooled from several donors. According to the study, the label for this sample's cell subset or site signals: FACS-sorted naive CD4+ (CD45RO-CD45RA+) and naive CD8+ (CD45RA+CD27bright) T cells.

The CDR3 region reads CASSLRTTYNEQFF. In nucleotides, the sequence is TGTGCCAGCAGCTTACGGACAACCTACAATGAGCAGTTCTTC. The sequence is built from TRBV5-5 and TRBJ2-1; TRBD1 is a weak D gene call, 5 bases matching. The V end loses 2 bases and the J end loses 2 bases, and a stretch of 8 bases separates them. The CDR3 spans 14 residues, from the cysteine through the phenylalanine. Left in the record is the CDR3 DNA by itself, 42 bases read in frame from the first base. The germline V gene (reference sequence) specifies SGHKS as CDR1 and YYEKEE as CDR2.